This T cell receptor beta chain was captured in a study of cytomegalovirus exposure and HLA in healthy donors. The primer mix had 60 Vbeta and 13 Jbeta primers. Here immunoSEQ multiplex PCR was the method, and the copy in TCRdb shows in-frame clones only, minus some. The sample includes approximately 110,000 clones, around 77% seen only once; the top ten take about 5%. Germline lookup yields CDR1 LNHDA and CDR2 SQIVND (reference sequence). The CDR3 has 14 amino acids. The junction had 10 bases not matched to a gene; V was cut back by 5 bases and J by 7 bases. Findings of the study overall: A missense variant in DCLRE1C was later tied to TCR beta V- and J-gene trimming. A previous analysis found most TCR beta V segments productive roughly 90% or roughly 30% of the time.

In regard to this clone: The antigen is undetermined.

This chain uses TRBV19 with TRBJ2-5, with 7 bases identical to TRBD2. The clonotype originates from a woman in her 30s in good health and CMV-seropositive. The sample consisted of PBMCs. DNA for the CDR3: TGTGCCAGTAGTGTGCCAGGGCAGCGGGGGACCCAGTACTTC. It is translated as CASSVPGQRGTQYF.